A selection of T cell receptor beta chains follows, all from one sample in a study of T cells after posttransplantation cyclophosphamide. Assay used: immunoSEQ multiplex PCR; TCRdb lists only in-frame clones, some missing. The record shows about 5,500 clones for this sample, with no singletons present. The sample was PBMCs, taken after allogeneic stem cell transplant with posttransplant cyclophosphamide. The receptors come from a male patient aged 60-70 years who received an allogeneic stem cell transplant from a related donor, was CMV-positive, and had no GVHD. Part of the T cells may come from the graft donor. The conserved cysteine and the conserved F or W are not part of the CDR3 here.

j_gene | v_gene | CDR3aa
TRBJ2-7 | TRBV9 | ASSVGQGTEQY
TRBJ2-7 | TRBV7-8 | ASSYDRVSYEQY
TRBJ2-5 | TRBV18 | ASTLGQGETQY
TRBJ1-2 | TRBV7-3 | ASSLPEGIGYT
TRBJ2-7 | TRBV25-1 | ASSEFSGYEQY
TRBJ1-6 | TRBV7-9 | ASSLGQGFYNSPLH
TRBJ1-1 | TRBV5-6 | ASSSLQGAFTEAF
TRBJ2-3 | TRBV20-1 | SARTGDTQY
TRBJ1-3 | TRBV7-9 | ASSLQGGRNTIY
TRBJ2-3 | TRBV6-5 | ASSYGRTSADTQY
TRBJ2-2 | TRBV7-3 | ASSPTGLNTGELF
TRBJ2-3 | TRBV9 | ASSAGQGPDTQY
TRBJ2-7 | TRBV7-9 | ASGGLRVYEQY
TRBJ2-3 | TRBV27 | ASSTGVVDTQY
TRBJ1-6 | TRBV7-8 | ASSSGGPLH
TRBJ2-5 | TRBV28 | ASMGLVGTQY
TRBJ1-5 | TRBV19 | ASSIGGINQPQH
NA | TRBV7-9 | ASSPGQGMGSYEQY
TRBJ2-3 | TRBV11-2 | ASSFSARGTDTQY
TRBJ2-2 | TRBV6-1 | ASSIQGADTGELF
TRBJ1-5 | TRBV4-3 | ASSQDFRGLLNQPQH
TRBJ1-1 | TRBV5-1 | ASSLGQGGTEAF
TRBJ2-1 | TRBV14 | ASSLQGSSYNEQF
TRBJ1-2 | TRBV10-2 | ASRPSAGQGGANYGYS
TRBJ1-5 | TRBV18 | ASSPYGTGEVTQH
TRBJ1-5 | TRBV6-1 | ASSRNQGTNQPQH
TRBJ1-3 | TRBV6-5 | ASSYDRGLNTIY
TRBJ1-2 | TRBV9 | ASSVTDSPGHIDYGYT
TRBJ1-3 | TRBV9 | ASSEGKETS
TRBJ2-1 | TRBV5-1 | ASSFGSAGGLLWNEQF
TRBJ1-5 | TRBV19 | ASSSGQVIQPQH
TRBJ2-7 | TRBV27 | ASSLKSGSSYEQY
TRBJ1-6 | TRBV6-1 | ASSEGRVINSPLH
TRBJ1-4 | TRBV5-6 | ASSPQGDNEKLF
TRBJ1-1 | TRBV29-1 | SVDFITPGTEAF
TRBJ1-1 | TRBV7-2 | ASSWVGQEEAF